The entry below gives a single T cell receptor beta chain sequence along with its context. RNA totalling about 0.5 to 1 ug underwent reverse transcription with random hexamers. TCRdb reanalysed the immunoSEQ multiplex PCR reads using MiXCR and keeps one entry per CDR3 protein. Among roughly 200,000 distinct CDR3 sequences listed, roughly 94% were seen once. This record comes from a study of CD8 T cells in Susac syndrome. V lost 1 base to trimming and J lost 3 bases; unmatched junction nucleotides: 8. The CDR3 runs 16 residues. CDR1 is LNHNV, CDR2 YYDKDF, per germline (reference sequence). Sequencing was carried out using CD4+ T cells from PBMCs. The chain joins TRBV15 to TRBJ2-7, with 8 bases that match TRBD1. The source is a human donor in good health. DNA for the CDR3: TGTGCCACCAGCAGAGTCCGGGGACAGGCCTTCTACGAGCAGTACTTC. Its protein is CATSRVRGQAFYEQYF.